This T cell receptor beta chain came from a study of early T cells in non-severe SARS-CoV-2 infection. Study-wide context: The input, bulk RNA from unsorted whole blood, was sequenced, and chains were unpaired. Study-level points and caveats: Matching results from VDJdb favored anti-spike CD8 responses, leaving private and CD4 specificities undetected.

Germline V gene sequence: CDR1 GTSNPN, CDR2 SVGIG (reference sequence). The CDR3 runs to 11 residues. The V end was cut by 1 base, the J end by 10 bases, with 8 bases between. Individual cDNA molecules carried attached unique molecular identifiers. TCRdb re-called the 5' RACE reads through MiXCR, storing one row per CDR3 protein. The sample lists some 87,000 distinct CDR3 sequences, about 13% occurring once. This clonotype was counted a few times. Its target is not known. This TCR derives from an adult who was a healthcare worker with PCR-confirmed SARS-CoV-2 infection or an uninfected control (not recorded which). The chain links TRBV30 to TRBJ2-1; no firm D call. Sequences were obtained from whole blood. CDR3 nucleotides: TGTGCCTGGAGTGGGGTGAAAGAGCAGTTCTTC. Residues: CAWSGVKEQFF.